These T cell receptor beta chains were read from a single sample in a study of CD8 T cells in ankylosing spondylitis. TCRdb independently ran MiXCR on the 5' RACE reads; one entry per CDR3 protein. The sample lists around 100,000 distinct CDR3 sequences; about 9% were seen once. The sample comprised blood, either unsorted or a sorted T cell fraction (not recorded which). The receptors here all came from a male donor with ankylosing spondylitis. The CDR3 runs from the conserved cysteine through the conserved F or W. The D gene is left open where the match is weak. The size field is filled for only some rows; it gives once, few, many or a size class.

DNA: TGTGCCAGCAGGACGGCATTAACCCCCGGGGAGCTGTTTTTT; CDR3: CASRTALTPGELFF; J: TRBJ2-2; size: .; V: TRBV27; D: .
DNA: TGCGCCAGCTGGGGGAGCGGGAGCTTCGGGGAGCTGTTTTTT; CDR3: CASWGSGSFGELFF; J: TRBJ2-2; size: few; V: TRBV5-1; D: TRBD2
DNA: TGCGCCAGGACGGAGCGGGAGGGGCGATTGGGGGCGAATCGAGAGACCCAGTACTTC; CDR3: CARTEREGRLGANRETQYF; J: TRBJ2-5; size: .; V: TRBV10-1; D: TRBD2
DNA: TGTGCCAGCAGCATACCCAGCGGGAGGGGGAATGAGCAGTTCTTC; CDR3: CASSIPSGRGNEQFF; J: TRBJ2-1; size: .; V: TRBV11-2; D: TRBD2
DNA: TGTGCCACCAGTGATTTGTTAACCTTCGGGCAGTACTTC; CDR3: CATSDLLTFGQYF; J: TRBJ2-7; size: .; V: TRBV24-1; D: .
DNA: TGCAGTGTCAGCCAGGGGGCAGAAAATTCACCCCTCCACTTT; CDR3: CSVSQGAENSPLHF; J: TRBJ1-6; size: few; V: TRBV20-1; D: TRBD1
DNA: TGTGCCAGCAGCTTAGACGGTGAAGCCTGGGATGAAAAACTGTTTTTT; CDR3: CASSLDGEAWDEKLFF; J: TRBJ1-4; size: many; V: TRBV11-2; D: .
DNA: TGTGCCACCAGTCCCTGGGGGGGGGCTGAGTACAATGAGCAGTTCTTC; CDR3: CATSPWGGAEYNEQFF; J: TRBJ2-1; size: .; V: TRBV24-1; D: .
DNA: TGTGCCAGCAGCTCCCGACAGCCTCAGGGAGAGACCCAGTACTTC; CDR3: CASSSRQPQGETQYF; J: TRBJ2-5; size: .; V: TRBV7-8; D: .
DNA: TGCGCCAGCAGCTTGCTTCCAGAGGAAGAGACCCAGTACTTC; CDR3: CASSLLPEEETQYF; J: TRBJ2-5; size: many; V: TRBV5-1; D: .
DNA: TGCAGCGCCACCCTCGCGAACACCGGGGAGCTGTTTTTT; CDR3: CSATLANTGELFF; J: TRBJ2-2; size: few; V: TRBV29-1; D: .
DNA: TGCGCCAGCCATACTGGGGGAGGACCTAATGAAAAACTGTTTTTT; CDR3: CASHTGGGPNEKLFF; J: TRBJ1-4; size: .; V: TRBV4-1; D: .
DNA: TGTGCCAGCAGCCCCAATTGGGAGTCCTACGAGCAGTACTTC; CDR3: CASSPNWESYEQYF; J: TRBJ2-7; size: many; V: TRBV5-6; D: .
DNA: TGTGCCAGCAGCTTGGAAGGGGGGGGCACTGAAGCTTTCTTT; CDR3: CASSLEGGGTEAFF; J: TRBJ1-1; size: .; V: TRBV13; D: .
DNA: TGTGCCACCAGTGATTTAGGTCACACCGGGGAGCTGTTTTTT; CDR3: CATSDLGHTGELFF; J: TRBJ2-2; size: many; V: TRBV24-1; D: .
DNA: TGCAGCGTTGAGGGGGGACAGGGGGACCCCTACAATGAGCAGTTCTTC; CDR3: CSVEGGQGDPYNEQFF; J: TRBJ2-1; size: .; V: TRBV29-1; D: TRBD1
DNA: TGTGCCAGCAGCTTGGGGGTGACAGGGGGCTTTTTCGCGAACACCGGGGAGCTGTTTTTT; CDR3: CASSLGVTGGFFANTGELFF; J: TRBJ2-2; size: few; V: TRBV5-6; D: TRBD1
DNA: TGTGCCAGCACCAATACAGGGGAGGGTGAGCAGTTCTTC; CDR3: CASTNTGEGEQFF; J: TRBJ2-1; size: few; V: TRBV11-3; D: .
DNA: TGTGCCAGCAGCTTCCCTGACAGGACCTACGAGCAGTACTTC; CDR3: CASSFPDRTYEQYF; J: TRBJ2-7; size: .; V: TRBV7-2; D: .
DNA: TGTGCCAGCAGCTTAGCAGGGGGCGCAGATACGCAGTATTTT; CDR3: CASSLAGGADTQYF; J: TRBJ2-3; size: few; V: TRBV7-6; D: TRBD1
DNA: TGTGCCAGCAGCCATGGGGTTCGGTTGAGCGGAGACAGTCAGGAGACCCAGTACTTC; CDR3: CASSHGVRLSGDSQETQYF; J: TRBJ2-5; size: .; V: TRBV6-1; D: .
DNA: TGTGCCAGCAGCTTGGGGCCGGGGAGCAATGAGCAGTTCTTC; CDR3: CASSLGPGSNEQFF; J: TRBJ2-1; size: few; V: TRBV5-5; D: .
DNA: TGTGCCACCAGTGCATGGACCCAGAGCTCTGGGGCCAACGTCCTGACTTTC; CDR3: CATSAWTQSSGANVLTF; J: TRBJ2-6; size: .; V: TRBV24-1; D: .
DNA: TGTGCCACCAGTCCACGCACTAGCGGGGGCACAGATACGCAGTATTTT; CDR3: CATSPRTSGGTDTQYF; J: TRBJ2-3; size: few; V: TRBV24-1; D: TRBD2
DNA: TGCAGTGCTAGAATGCAGGGGAGTACTGAAGCTTTCTTT; CDR3: CSARMQGSTEAFF; J: TRBJ1-1; size: .; V: TRBV20-1; D: .
DNA: TGTGCCAGCATAAGAGAGACCCAGTACTTC; CDR3: CASIRETQYF; J: TRBJ2-5; size: many; V: TRBV6-1; D: .
DNA: TGTGCCAGCAGCTTAGAGACAGGGCCTACCTACAATGAGCAGTTCTTC; CDR3: CASSLETGPTYNEQFF; J: TRBJ2-1; size: many; V: TRBV11-2; D: TRBD1
DNA: TGTGCCACCAGTGTCGGAGCGGTACACACCGGGGAGCTGTTTTTT; CDR3: CATSVGAVHTGELFF; J: TRBJ2-2; size: many; V: TRBV24-1; D: .
DNA: TGTGCCATCAGTGTATGGGCTTCTAGCACAGATACGCAGTATTTT; CDR3: CAISVWASSTDTQYF; J: TRBJ2-3; size: few; V: TRBV10-3; D: .
DNA: TGCAGTGCCCAGAGCGAGTATTTATACGAGCAGTACTTC; CDR3: CSAQSEYLYEQYF; J: TRBJ2-7; size: many; V: TRBV20-1; D: .
DNA: TGTGCCAGCAACCCGGGACAGGGACGCGATACGCAGTATTTT; CDR3: CASNPGQGRDTQYF; J: TRBJ2-3; size: .; V: TRBV2; D: TRBD1
DNA: TGCAGTGCTAGAGATCGGGGACAGGGGGCTCTAGAGACCCAGTACTTC; CDR3: CSARDRGQGALETQYF; J: TRBJ2-5; size: .; V: TRBV20-1; D: TRBD1
DNA: TGTGCCAGCAGCGAGACGTACAATGAGCAGTTCTTC; CDR3: CASSETYNEQFF; J: TRBJ2-1; size: many; V: TRBV9; D: .
DNA: TGTGCCAGCAGTCCGGGGACCACAGATACGCAGTATTTT; CDR3: CASSPGTTDTQYF; J: TRBJ2-3; size: many; V: TRBV27; D: .
DNA: TGCGCCAGCAGTGAGCCCCGACAGGGACCTAATGAAAAACTGTTTTTT; CDR3: CASSEPRQGPNEKLFF; J: TRBJ1-4; size: many; V: TRBV10-2; D: TRBD1
DNA: TGTGCCAGTAGTATAGATTGGGAGGCGAACACTGAAGCTTTCTTT; CDR3: CASSIDWEANTEAFF; J: TRBJ1-1; size: few; V: TRBV19; D: .
DNA: TGTGCCAGCAGCTTAGCGATCGGGAGCTCCTACGAGCAGTACTTC; CDR3: CASSLAIGSSYEQYF; J: TRBJ2-7; size: few; V: TRBV7-6; D: .
DNA: TGCGCCAGCAGCCAAGGCACGGGGGCTATTCAAGAGACCCAGTACTTC; CDR3: CASSQGTGAIQETQYF; J: TRBJ2-5; size: few; V: TRBV4-1; D: .
DNA: TGTGCCAGCAGTTACTCAGCATATGGCTACACCTTC; CDR3: CASSYSAYGYTF; J: TRBJ1-2; size: .; V: TRBV6-6; D: .
DNA: TGCAGCGTTGCCCCTAGCTCTGGGGCCAACGTCCTGACTTTC; CDR3: CSVAPSSGANVLTF; J: TRBJ2-6; size: many; V: TRBV29-1; D: .
DNA: TGTGCCAGCAGCTTAGCTTTCCTGGGACAGCAAGAGACCCAGTACTTC; CDR3: CASSLAFLGQQETQYF; J: TRBJ2-5; size: .; V: TRBV7-6; D: TRBD1
DNA: TGCGCCAGCAGCCGTACTAGCGGGAGAGGGAACGAGCAGTACTTC; CDR3: CASSRTSGRGNEQYF; J: TRBJ2-7; size: many; V: TRBV5-1; D: TRBD2